Presented here are 27 T cell receptor beta chains from one specimen sequenced in a study of Ad26.COV2.S vaccination and SARS-CoV-2 variants. TCRdb keeps only in-frame clones here, not all; method: immunoSEQ multiplex PCR. The table has around 300,000 clones, 75% to 90% seen once. Noted treatment: about 20 received Ad26.COV2.S at low or high dose, single or two shots; about five received placebo; per-sample allocation not given. Specimen acquisition occurred on day 63 following the initial vaccine or placebo injection. The source was peripheral blood, collected in a trial of Ad26.COV2.S vaccine versus placebo. These receptors were collected from a person between 18 and 59 years old who received the Ad26.COV2.S COVID-19 vaccine or a placebo.

The chain joins TRBV7-9 to TRBJ1-6, with a tentative D call TRBD1 (6 bases). Trimming stripped 4 bases from V and 10 bases from J, with 14 bases between. The CDR3 totals 14 residues. Germline V lookup: CDR1 SEHNR, CDR2 FQNEAQ (reference sequence). In DNA, the CDR3 is TGTGCCAGCAGCTCACGACAGGCCGAGTCACCCCTCCACTTT. Amino acid sequence: CASSSRQAESPLHF.

The V and J genes are TRBV11-3 and TRBJ2-2, with 9 nucleotides matching TRBD2. CDR3 length equals 18 residues. Trimming at V came to 4 bases and at J to 1 base, leaving 10 bases not matched to a gene. Germline assignment: CDR1 SGHNT and CDR2 YENEEA. This chain's CDR3 is CASSSPGAGGLNTGELFF. The CDR3 region has the DNA TGTGCCAGCAGCTCCCCGGGCGCGGGGGGGCTGAACACCGGGGAGCTGTTTTTT.

V usage is TRBV4-3 and J usage is TRBJ2-2; no reliable D call. Germline V gives CDR1 LGHNA, CDR2 YSLEER. Trimming shortened V by 4 bases and J by 6 bases, and 12 bases separated the two germline ends. The CDR3 runs 14 residues. The CDR3 spells CASSPALGPGELFF. The CDR3 coding sequence is TGCGCCAGCAGCCCCGCCCTGGGCCCCGGGGAGCTGTTTTTT.

The chain couples TRBV27 to TRBJ2-1; tentatively, D is TRBD1 or TRBD2 (5 bases each). Per the germline V gene, CDR1 is MNHEY and CDR2 is SMNVEV (reference sequence). The CDR3 has 14 residues. Between the trimmed V and J ends, which lost 6 bases and 5 bases, there was a span of 14 bases. The chain's CDR3 is CASSRGTQNNEQFF. CDR3 DNA: TGTGCCAGCAGCAGAGGGACGCAAAACAATGAGCAGTTCTTC.

The chain has TRBV3-1 (or the pseudogene TRBV3-2) and TRBJ1-2, with TRBD1 identical over 9 bases. CDR3 length: 14 amino acids. J gave up 8 bases and V 1 base, and 5 bases lay outside the gene matches. CDR1 and CDR2 (germline): LGHDT, YNNKEL (reference sequence). CDR3 sequence: CASSQGFDRGGYTF. CDR3 nucleotides: TGTGCCAGCAGCCAAGGGTTCGACAGGGGGGGCTACACCTTC.

The chain uses TRBV11-3 and TRBJ2-1, with D possibly being TRBD2 (5 bases). Per the germline V gene, CDR1 is SGHNT and CDR2 is YENEEA. The CDR3 has 14 residues. The V gene lost 5 bases and the J gene lost 1 base, with 9 bases spanning the gap. The CDR3 loop is CASSPGGSYNEQFF. For the CDR3, the DNA is TGTGCCAGCAGCCCCGGCGGGTCCTACAATGAGCAGTTCTTC.

This chain connects TRBV18 to TRBJ2-7; no clear D gene. Germline V CDR1 and CDR2: KGHSH, LQKENI. This CDR3 is built from 14 residues. Trimming left V 0 bases short and J 2 bases short, with 8 bases between. In DNA, the CDR3 is TGTGCCAGCTCACCACCGGTCTCCCCCTACGAGCAGTACGTC. Translating gives CASSPPVSPYEQYV.

The chain is built from TRBV4-1 and TRBJ2-7; D may be TRBD2 (6 bases). The CDR3 covers 17 residues. Trimming left V 1 base short and J 4 bases short, with 20 bases between. Germline V gene sequence: CDR1 MGHRA, CDR2 YSYEKL. The CDR3 loop reads CASSQGDGRGRGYEQYF. CDR3 coding DNA: TGCGCCAGCAGCCAAGGGGATGGCCGGGGGAGAGGTTACGAGCAGTACTTC.

The V and J genes are TRBV4-1 and TRBJ2-7, with D possibly matching TRBD2 (5 bases). The V gene lost 4 bases and the J gene lost 0 bases, with 22 bases spanning the gap. The CDR3 length is 18 residues. The germline V gene has CDR1 MGHRA and CDR2 YSYEKL. This CDR3 is CASSRLGPCGRDSYEQYV. In nucleotides, the CDR3 is TGCGCCAGCAGCCGATTAGGCCCTTGCGGGCGAGACTCCTACGAGCAGTACGTC.

This rearrangement joins TRBV18 to TRBJ1-1; D unclear. Deletions cut 3 bases from V and 1 base from J, with 12 bases between. The germline V gene has CDR1 KGHSH and CDR2 LQKENI. CDR3 length equals 15 residues. CDR3 DNA sequence: TGTGCCAGCTCACCCGCGCAGGCCACGAACACTGAAGCTTTCTTT. Amino acids: CASSPAQATNTEAFF.

V and J are TRBV7-9 and TRBJ1-2; 10 nucleotides align to TRBD1. The germline V gene encodes CDR1 SEHNR and CDR2 FQNEAQ (reference sequence). V trimming: 2 bases; J trimming: 7 bases; junction bases outside the gene matches: 10. This CDR3 is 16 amino acids long. The CDR3: CASSLSPGQGTGGYTF. CDR3 sequence (DNA): TGTGCCAGCAGCTTATCTCCGGGACAGGGGACTGGTGGCTACACCTTC.

J is TRBJ1-1 and V is TRBV15, with no clear D. V shed 0 bases and J shed 10 bases, with 12 bases lying between them. The length of the CDR3 is 13 residues. CDR1 and CDR2 from the germline V gene are LNHNV and YYDKDF (reference sequence). This CDR3 is CATSRDRAEGAFF. The CDR3 DNA reads as TGTGCCACCAGCAGAGATCGGGCGGAGGGAGCTTTCTTT.

The genes are TRBV11-2 and TRBJ2-3; D call uncertain. Per the germline V gene, CDR1 is SGHAT and CDR2 is FQNNGV. Trimming took 1 base from V and 4 from J, leaving 3 bases between them. The CDR3 contains 12 residues. Written as DNA, the CDR3 is TGTGCCAGCAGCTTAGGGTCAGATACGCAGTATTTT. Its protein product is CASSLGSDTQYF.

V usage is TRBV5-1 and J usage is TRBJ2-3; 7 bases align to TRBD1. CDR3 length equals 15 residues. Germline CDR1 and CDR2: SGHRS and YFSETQ. The J segment lost 2 bases and the V segment lost 4 bases, leaving 7 bases of the junction unmatched. The chain's CDR3 is CASSRWDRTTDTQYF. CDR3 bases: TGCGCCAGCAGCCGTTGGGACAGAACCACAGATACGCAGTATTTT.

The chain is built from TRBV7-6 and TRBJ2-3, with TRBD1 matching 11 bases. V was pared by 1 base and J by 6 bases, with 3 bases of the junction left unmatched. CDR3 length: 15 amino acids. Germline assignment: CDR1 SGHVS and CDR2 FNYEAQ. DNA of the CDR3: TGTGCCAGCAGCTTAGACGGGACAGGGGGGGATACGCAGTATTTT. Translating it yields CASSLDGTGGDTQYF. Full variable domain (outside the CDR3, taken from reference TRBV7-6 and TRBJ2-3): GAGVSQSPRYKVTKRGQDVALRCDPISGHVSLYWYRQALGQGPEFLTYFNYEAQQDKSGLPNDRFSAERPEGSISTLTIQRTEQRDSAMYRCASSLDGTGGDTQYFGPGTRLTVL.

The V gene is TRBV5-1, the J gene TRBJ1-3; D may be TRBD1 (5 bases). The germline CDR1 and CDR2 sequences are SGHRS and YFSETQ. V shed 3 bases and J shed 3 bases, with 16 bases lying between them. The CDR3 contains 16 residues. CDR3 protein: CASSYNPGTGGNTIYF. DNA for the CDR3: TGCGCCAGCAGCTATAATCCCGGGACGGGTGGAAACACCATATATTTT.

The chain has TRBV11-3 and TRBJ1-4; D is perhaps TRBD1 (5 bases). Germline V gene sequence: CDR1 SGHNT, CDR2 YENEEA. The CDR3 extends over 14 amino acids. V gave up 0 bases and J gave up 14 bases, with 16 bases separating them. In nucleotides, the CDR3 is TGTGCCAGCAGCTTAGAAGGGGCCAACGGTGGGCTGTTTTTT. Its translation is CASSLEGANGGLFF.

This chain links TRBV9 with TRBJ2-7; tentatively, D is TRBD1 (6 bases). V lost 4 bases and J 7 bases, leaving 12 bases between the germline ends. CDR3 size: 12 residues. The germline V gene has CDR1 SGDLS and CDR2 YYNGEE. CDR3 coding DNA: TGTGCCAGCAGCCCATCAGGGGAAGAGCAGTACTTC. Protein: CASSPSGEEQYF.

The J gene is TRBJ2-3, the V gene TRBV4-1; TRBD2 matches 12 bases. V dropped 3 bases and J dropped 4; count of bases not matched to a gene: 17. This CDR3 has 20 residues. Germline V lookup: CDR1 MGHRA, CDR2 YSYEKL. CDR3 DNA sequence: TGCGCCAGCAGCCACGGACTAGCGGGACCTCCCCCTCCAAGCTCAGATACGCAGTATTTT. Amino acid sequence: CASSHGLAGPPPPSSDTQYF.

The chain links TRBV7-2 to TRBJ2-3; D is unresolved. V lost 6 bases and J 3 bases, leaving 7 bases between the germline ends. The CDR3 sequence is 12 residues long. CDR1 is SGHTA and CDR2 is FQGNSA in the germline V gene. CDR3 amino acids: CASRGLTDTQYF. CDR3 bases: TGTGCCAGCAGAGGGTTGACAGATACGCAGTATTTT.

The rearrangement links TRBV19 to TRBJ2-7; 11 nucleotides agree with TRBD2. The length of the CDR3 is 15 residues. Germline CDR1 is LNHDA and CDR2 is SQIVND (reference sequence). Trimming removed 8 bases from V and 1 base from J; junction bases left unmatched: 7. For the CDR3, the DNA is TGTGCCAGTGGACTAGCGGGTAGTGGTTCCTACGAGCAGTACGTC. Translated: CASGLAGSGSYEQYV.

This chain links TRBV6-5 with TRBJ2-2, with 12 positions matching TRBD2. Germline V gene sequence: CDR1 MNHEY, CDR2 SVGAGI. The V gene end was trimmed by 5 bases and the J gene end by 5 bases; junction bases not matched to a gene: 3. The CDR3 consists of 15 residues. CDR3: CASSHLAGGTGELFF. The DNA for the CDR3 is TGTGCCAGCAGTCACCTAGCGGGGGGGACCGGGGAGCTGTTTTTT.

The chain carries TRBV6-4 and TRBJ1-1; D uncertain. Trimming stripped 6 bases from V and 10 bases from J, with 21 bases between. Germline V gives CDR1 MRHNA, CDR2 SNTAGT. The CDR3 extends over 14 amino acids. CDR3 amino acids: CASSDDGSNRGAFF. The CDR3 DNA follows: TGTGCCAGCAGCGACGACGGGTCGAACCGGGGAGCTTTCTTT.

CDR3 sequence (DNA): TGTGCCACCAGCAGAGATCTTCCTAGGACTCCCGGGGACGATGGCTACACCTTC. Protein product: CATSRDLPRTPGDDGYTF. The gene calls are TRBV15 and TRBJ1-2; D may be TRBD1 (5 bases). Germline V lookup: CDR1 LNHNV, CDR2 YYDKDF (reference sequence). The CDR3 consists of 18 residues. V lost 0 bases and J lost 6, with 23 bases in between.

The J gene is TRBJ2-7, the V gene TRBV5-1; TRBD2 aligns across 10 bases. The CDR3 is 17 amino acids. J was trimmed by 4 bases and V by 0 bases; bases with no gene match: 10. CDR1 and CDR2 (germline): SGHRS, YFSETQ. In DNA form, the CDR3 reads TGCGCCAGCAGCTTGGATGGTAGCGGGGGGCCCTCGTACGAGCAGTACTTC. It specifies CASSLDGSGGPSYEQYF.

V is TRBV7-7 and J is TRBJ1-1; TRBD1 agrees at 7 bases. Germline V gives CDR1 SSHAT, CDR2 FNYEAQ (reference sequence). This CDR3 is 17 amino acids long. V lost 5 bases to trimming and J lost 1 base; unmatched junction nucleotides: 13. CDR3 amino acids: CASSPFKPGQPNTEAFF. The DNA for the CDR3 is TGTGCCAGCAGCCCCTTCAAGCCGGGACAGCCGAACACTGAAGCTTTCTTT.

The chain recombines TRBV12-5 with TRBJ1-1; D not resolved. Germline V gene data show CDR1 as LGHNT and CDR2 as FRNRAP. Deletions cut 4 bases from V and 4 bases from J, with 13 bases between. CDR3 length: 14 residues. The CDR3 region is CASGSGPVITEAFF. The CDR3 DNA reads as TGTGCTAGTGGTTCCGGACCGGTGATCACTGAAGCTTTCTTT.